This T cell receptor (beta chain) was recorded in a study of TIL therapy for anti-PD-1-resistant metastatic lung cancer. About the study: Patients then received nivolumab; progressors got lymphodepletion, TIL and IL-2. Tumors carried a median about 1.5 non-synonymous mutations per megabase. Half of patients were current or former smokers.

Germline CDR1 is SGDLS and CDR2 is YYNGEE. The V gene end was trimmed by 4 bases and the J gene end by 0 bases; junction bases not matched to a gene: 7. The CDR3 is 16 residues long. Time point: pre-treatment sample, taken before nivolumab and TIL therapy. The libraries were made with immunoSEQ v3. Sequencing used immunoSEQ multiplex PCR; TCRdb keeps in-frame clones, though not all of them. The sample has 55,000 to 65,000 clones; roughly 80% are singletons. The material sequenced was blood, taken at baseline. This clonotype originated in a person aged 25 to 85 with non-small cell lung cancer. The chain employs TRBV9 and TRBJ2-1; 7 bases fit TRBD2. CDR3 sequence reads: CASSPRGGSSYNEQFF. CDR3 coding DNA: TGTGCCAGCAGCCCCCGAGGCGGGAGCTCCTACAATGAGCAGTTCTTC.